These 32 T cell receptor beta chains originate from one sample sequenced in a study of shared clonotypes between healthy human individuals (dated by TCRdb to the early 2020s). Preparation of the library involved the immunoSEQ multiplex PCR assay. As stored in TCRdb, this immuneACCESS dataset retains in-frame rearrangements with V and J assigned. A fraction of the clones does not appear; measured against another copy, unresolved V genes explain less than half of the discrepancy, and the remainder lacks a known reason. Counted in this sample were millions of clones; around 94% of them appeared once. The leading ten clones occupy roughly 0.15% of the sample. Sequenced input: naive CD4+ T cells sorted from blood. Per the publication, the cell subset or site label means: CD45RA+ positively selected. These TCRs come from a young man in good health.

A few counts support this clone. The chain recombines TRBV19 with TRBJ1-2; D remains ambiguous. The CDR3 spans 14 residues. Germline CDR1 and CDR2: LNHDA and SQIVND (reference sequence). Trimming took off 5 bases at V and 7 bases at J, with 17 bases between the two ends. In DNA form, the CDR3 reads TGTGCCAGTAGTCCTCAAGGGTCTCCTAGTGGCTACACCTTC. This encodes CASSPQGSPSGYTF. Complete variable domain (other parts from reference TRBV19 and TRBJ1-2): DGGITQSPKYLFRKEGQNVTLSCEQNLNHDAMYWYRQDPGQGLRLIYYSQIVNDFQKGDIAEGYSVSREKKESFPLTVTSAQKNPTAFYLCASSPQGSPSGYTFGSGTRLTVV.

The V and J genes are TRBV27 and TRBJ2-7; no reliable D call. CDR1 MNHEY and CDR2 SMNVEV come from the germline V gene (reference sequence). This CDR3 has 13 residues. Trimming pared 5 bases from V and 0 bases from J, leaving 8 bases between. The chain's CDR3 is CASSTPGSYEQYF. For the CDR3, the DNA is TGTGCCAGCAGTACGCCGGGCTCCTACGAGCAGTACTTC.

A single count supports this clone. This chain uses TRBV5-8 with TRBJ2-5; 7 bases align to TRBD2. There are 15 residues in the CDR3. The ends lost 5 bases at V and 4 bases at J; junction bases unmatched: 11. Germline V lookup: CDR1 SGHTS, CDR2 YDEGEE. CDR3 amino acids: CASRRGRAGVETQYF. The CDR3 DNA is TGTGCCAGCAGAAGGGGACGCGCGGGAGTAGAGACCCAGTACTTC. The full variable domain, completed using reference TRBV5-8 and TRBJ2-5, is EAGVTQSPTHLIKTRGQQATLRCSPISGHTSVYWYQQALGLGLQFLLWYDEGEERNRGNFPPRFSGRQFPNYSSELNVNALELEDSALYLCASRRGRAGVETQYFGPGTRLLVL.

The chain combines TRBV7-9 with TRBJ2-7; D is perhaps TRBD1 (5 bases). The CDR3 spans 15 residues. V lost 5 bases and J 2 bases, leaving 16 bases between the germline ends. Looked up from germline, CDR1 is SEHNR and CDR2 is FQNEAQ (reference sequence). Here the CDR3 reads CASSPSPPGTYEQYF. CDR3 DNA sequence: TGTGCCAGCAGCCCCTCCCCACCAGGGACCTACGAGCAGTACTTC. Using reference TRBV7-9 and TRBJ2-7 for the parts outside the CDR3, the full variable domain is DTGVSQNPRHKITKRGQNVTFRCDPISEHNRLYWYRQTLGQGPEFLTYFQNEAQLEKSRLLSDRFSAERPKGSFSTLEIQRTEQGDSAMYLCASSPSPPGTYEQYFGPGTRLTVT.

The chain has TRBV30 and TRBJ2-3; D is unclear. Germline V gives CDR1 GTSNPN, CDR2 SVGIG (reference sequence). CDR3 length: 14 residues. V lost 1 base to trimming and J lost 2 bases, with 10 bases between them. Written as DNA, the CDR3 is TGTGCCTGGAGTGGGGCAGCATTCACAGATACGCAGTATTTT. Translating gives CAWSGAAFTDTQYF.

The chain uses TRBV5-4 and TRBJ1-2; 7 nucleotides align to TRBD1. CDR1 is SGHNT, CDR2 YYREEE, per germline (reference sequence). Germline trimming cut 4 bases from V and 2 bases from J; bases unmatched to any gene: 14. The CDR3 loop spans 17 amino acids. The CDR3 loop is CASSRAYPGQQNYGYTF. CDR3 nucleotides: TGTGCCAGCAGCCGAGCGTACCCGGGACAGCAGAACTATGGCTACACCTTC.

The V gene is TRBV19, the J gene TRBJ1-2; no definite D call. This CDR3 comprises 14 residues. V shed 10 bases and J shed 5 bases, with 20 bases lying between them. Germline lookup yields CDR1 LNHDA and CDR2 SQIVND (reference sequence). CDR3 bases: TGTGCCACCACTAGGAGAGAACAGCCTTATGGCTACACCTTC. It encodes CATTRREQPYGYTF.

DNA of the CDR3: TGTGCCAGCAGCCCCGGGACTCACCGCCAAGAGACCCAGTACTTC. It codes for CASSPGTHRQETQYF. The chain combines TRBV7-6 with TRBJ2-5; a possible D gene is TRBD2 (6 bases). This CDR3 has 15 amino acids. The ends were cut back, 5 bases at V and 1 base at J, with 14 bases in the middle. Germline CDR1 and CDR2: SGHVS and FNYEAQ.

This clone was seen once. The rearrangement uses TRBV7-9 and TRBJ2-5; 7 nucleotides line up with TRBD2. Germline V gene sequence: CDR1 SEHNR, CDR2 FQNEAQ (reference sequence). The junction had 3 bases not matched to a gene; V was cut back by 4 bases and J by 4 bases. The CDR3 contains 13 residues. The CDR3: CASSSGLRETQYF. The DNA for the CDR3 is TGTGCCAGCAGCTCGGGACTACGAGAGACCCAGTACTTC.

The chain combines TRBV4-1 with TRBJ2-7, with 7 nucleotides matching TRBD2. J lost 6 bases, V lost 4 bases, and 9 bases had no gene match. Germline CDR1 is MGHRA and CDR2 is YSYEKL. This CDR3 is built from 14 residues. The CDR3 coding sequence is TGCGCCAGCAGCCCAATCCGGACTAGTCCCGAGCAGTACTTC. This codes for CASSPIRTSPEQYF.

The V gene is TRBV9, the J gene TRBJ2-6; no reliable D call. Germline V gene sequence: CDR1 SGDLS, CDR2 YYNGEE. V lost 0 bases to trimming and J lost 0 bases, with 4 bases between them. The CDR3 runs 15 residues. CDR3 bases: TGTGCCAGCAGCGTAGCCCCCTCTGGGGCCAACGTCCTGACTTTC. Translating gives CASSVAPSGANVLTF.

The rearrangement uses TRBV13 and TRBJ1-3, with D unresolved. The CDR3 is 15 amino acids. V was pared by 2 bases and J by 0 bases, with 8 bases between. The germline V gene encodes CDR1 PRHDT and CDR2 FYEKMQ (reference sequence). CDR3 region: CASSLFRLSGNTIYF. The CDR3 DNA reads TGTGCCAGCAGCTTATTCAGGCTCTCTGGAAACACCATATATTTT.

Here the CDR3 DNA reads TGTGCCCAGCGGGGAGTAGAAGCTTTCTTT. It is translated as CAQRGVEAFF. V usage is TRBV28 and J usage is TRBJ1-1; D not resolved. This CDR3 contains 10 residues. With 11 bases removed from V and 8 bases from J, the gap between germline ends came to 12 bases. CDR1 and CDR2 (germline): MDHEN, SYDVKM.

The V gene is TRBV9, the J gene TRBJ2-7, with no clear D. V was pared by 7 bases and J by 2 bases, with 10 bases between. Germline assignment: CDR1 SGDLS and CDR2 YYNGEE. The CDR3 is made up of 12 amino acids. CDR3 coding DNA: TGTGCCAGCGGCCCAGAGACCTACGAGCAGTACTTC. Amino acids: CASGPETYEQYF.

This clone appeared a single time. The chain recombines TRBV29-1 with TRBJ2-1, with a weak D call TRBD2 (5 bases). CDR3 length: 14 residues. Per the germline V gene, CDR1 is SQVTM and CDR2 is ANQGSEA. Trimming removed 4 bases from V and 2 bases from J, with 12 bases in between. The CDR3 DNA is TGCAGCGTTGGCCCGACTATTACCTACAATGAGCAGTTCTTC. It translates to CSVGPTITYNEQFF.

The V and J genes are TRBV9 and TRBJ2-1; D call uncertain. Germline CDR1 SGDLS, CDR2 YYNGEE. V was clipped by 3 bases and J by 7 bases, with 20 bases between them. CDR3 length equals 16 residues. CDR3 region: CASSASSGLTRNEQFF. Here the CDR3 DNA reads TGTGCCAGCAGCGCCTCGAGTGGGCTCACCCGTAATGAGCAGTTCTTC. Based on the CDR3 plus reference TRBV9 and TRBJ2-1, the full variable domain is DSGVTQTPKHLITATGQRVTLRCSPRSGDLSVYWYQQSLDQGLQFLIQYYNGEERAKGNILERFSAQQFPDLHSELNLSSLELGDSALYFCASSASSGLTRNEQFFGPGTRLTVL.

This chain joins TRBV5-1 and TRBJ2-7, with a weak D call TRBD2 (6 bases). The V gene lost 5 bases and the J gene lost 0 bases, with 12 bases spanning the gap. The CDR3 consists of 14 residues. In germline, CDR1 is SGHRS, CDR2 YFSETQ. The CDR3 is CASRGTASSYEQYF. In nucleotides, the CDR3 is TGCGCCAGCAGGGGGACTGCGAGCTCCTACGAGCAGTACTTC.

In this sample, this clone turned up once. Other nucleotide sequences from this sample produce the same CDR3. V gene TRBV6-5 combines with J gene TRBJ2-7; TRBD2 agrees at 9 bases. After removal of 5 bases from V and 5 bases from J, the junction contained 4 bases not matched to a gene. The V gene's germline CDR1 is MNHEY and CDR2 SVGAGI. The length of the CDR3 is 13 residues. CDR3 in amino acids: CASSRGLAHEQYF. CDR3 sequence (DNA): TGTGCCAGCAGTAGGGGACTAGCCCACGAGCAGTACTTC.

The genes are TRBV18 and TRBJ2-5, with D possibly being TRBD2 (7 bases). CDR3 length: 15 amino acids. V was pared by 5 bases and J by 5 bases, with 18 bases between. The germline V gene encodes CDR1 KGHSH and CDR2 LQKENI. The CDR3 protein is CASSSRLAGQETQYF. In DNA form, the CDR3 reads TGTGCCAGCTCATCTAGACTAGCAGGACAGGAGACCCAGTACTTC.

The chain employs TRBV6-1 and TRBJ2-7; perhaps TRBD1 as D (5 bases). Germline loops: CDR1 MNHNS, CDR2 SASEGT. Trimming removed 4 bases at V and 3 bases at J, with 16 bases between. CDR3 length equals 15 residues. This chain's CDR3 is CASSADRSFGYEQYF. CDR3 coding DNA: TGTGCCAGCAGTGCAGACAGATCTTTCGGCTACGAGCAGTACTTC.

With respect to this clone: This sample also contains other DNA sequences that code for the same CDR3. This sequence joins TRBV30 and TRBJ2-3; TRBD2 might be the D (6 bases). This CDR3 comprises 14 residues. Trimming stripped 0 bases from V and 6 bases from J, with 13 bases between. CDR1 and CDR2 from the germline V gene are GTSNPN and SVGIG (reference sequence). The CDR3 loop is CAWSVGGGSDTQYF. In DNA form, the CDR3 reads TGTGCCTGGAGTGTGGGGGGTGGGTCGGATACGCAGTATTTT.

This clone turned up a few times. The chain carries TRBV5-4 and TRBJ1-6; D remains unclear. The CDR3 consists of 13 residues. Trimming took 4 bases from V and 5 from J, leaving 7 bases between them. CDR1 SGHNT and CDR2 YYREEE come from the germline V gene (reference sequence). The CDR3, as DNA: TGTGCCAGCAGCGCTTATGATAATTCACCCCTCCACTTT. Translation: CASSAYDNSPLHF.

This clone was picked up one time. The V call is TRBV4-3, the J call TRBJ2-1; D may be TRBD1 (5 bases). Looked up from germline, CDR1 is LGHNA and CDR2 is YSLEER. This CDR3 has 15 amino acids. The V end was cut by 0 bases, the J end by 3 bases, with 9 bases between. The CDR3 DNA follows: TGCGCCAGCAGCCAAGATCAGGGCAGCTACAATGAGCAGTTCTTC. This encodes CASSQDQGSYNEQFF.

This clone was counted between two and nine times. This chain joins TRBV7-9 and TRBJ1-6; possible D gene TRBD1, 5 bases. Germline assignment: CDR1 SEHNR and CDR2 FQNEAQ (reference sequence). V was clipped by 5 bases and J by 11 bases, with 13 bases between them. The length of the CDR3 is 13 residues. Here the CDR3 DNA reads TGTGCCAGCAGCGCCCTGGGGGGTGCACCCCTCCACTTT. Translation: CASSALGGAPLHF.

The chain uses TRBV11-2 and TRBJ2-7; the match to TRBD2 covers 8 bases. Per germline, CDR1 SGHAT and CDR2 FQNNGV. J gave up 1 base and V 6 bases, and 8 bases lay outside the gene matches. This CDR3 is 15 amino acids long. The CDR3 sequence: CASRYSGRGSYEQYF. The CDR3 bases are TGTGCCAGCAGATACTCCGGGAGGGGGTCCTACGAGCAGTACTTC.

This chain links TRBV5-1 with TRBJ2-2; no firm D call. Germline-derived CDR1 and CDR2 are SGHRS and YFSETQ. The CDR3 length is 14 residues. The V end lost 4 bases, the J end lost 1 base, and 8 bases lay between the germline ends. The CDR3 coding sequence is TGCGCCAGCAGCACCCCGCGGAACACCGGGGAGCTGTTTTTT. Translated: CASSTPRNTGELFF.

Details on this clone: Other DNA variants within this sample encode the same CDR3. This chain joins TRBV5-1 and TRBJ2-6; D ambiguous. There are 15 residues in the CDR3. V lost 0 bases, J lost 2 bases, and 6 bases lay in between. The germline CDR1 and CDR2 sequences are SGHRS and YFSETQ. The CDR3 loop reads CASSLEDAGANVLTF. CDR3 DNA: TGCGCCAGCAGCTTGGAAGATGCTGGGGCCAACGTCCTGACTTTC.

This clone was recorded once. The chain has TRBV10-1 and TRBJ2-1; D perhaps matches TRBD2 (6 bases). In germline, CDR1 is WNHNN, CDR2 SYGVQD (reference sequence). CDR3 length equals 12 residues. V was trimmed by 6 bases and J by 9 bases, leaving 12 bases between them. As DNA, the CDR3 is TGCGCCAGCAGGGAGGGTTCTGGTGAGCAGTTCTTC. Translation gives CASREGSGEQFF.

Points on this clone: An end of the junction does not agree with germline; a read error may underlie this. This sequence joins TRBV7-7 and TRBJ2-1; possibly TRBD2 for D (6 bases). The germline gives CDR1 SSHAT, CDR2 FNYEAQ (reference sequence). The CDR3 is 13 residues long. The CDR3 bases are TGTGCTAGCAGCCGGGACTCAAACAATGAGCAGTTCTTC. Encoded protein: CASSRDSNNEQFF.

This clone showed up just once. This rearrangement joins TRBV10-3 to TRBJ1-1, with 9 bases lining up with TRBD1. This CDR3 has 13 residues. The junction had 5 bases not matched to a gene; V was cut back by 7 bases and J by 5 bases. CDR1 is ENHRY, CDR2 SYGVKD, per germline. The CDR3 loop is CAINRGRGTEAFF. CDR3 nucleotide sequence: TGTGCCATCAACAGGGGGCGCGGGACTGAAGCTTTCTTT.

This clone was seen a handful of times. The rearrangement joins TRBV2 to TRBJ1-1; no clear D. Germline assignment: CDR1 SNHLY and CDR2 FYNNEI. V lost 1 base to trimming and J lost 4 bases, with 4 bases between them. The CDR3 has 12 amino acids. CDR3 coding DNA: TGTGCCAGCAGTGAAGTGGGCACTGAAGCTTTCTTT. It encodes CASSEVGTEAFF.

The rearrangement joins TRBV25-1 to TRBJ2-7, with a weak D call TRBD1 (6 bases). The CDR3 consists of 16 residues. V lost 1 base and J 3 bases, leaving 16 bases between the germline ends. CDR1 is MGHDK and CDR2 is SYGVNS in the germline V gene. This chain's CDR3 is CASSESVKGDNYEQYF. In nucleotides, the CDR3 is TGTGCCAGCAGTGAATCGGTGAAGGGGGATAACTACGAGCAGTACTTC.